Listed below are T cell receptor beta chains from one sample, sequenced in a study of blood T cell repertoires in COVID-19. The assay was immunoSEQ multiplex PCR, and TCRdb's table has in-frame clones only and misses some. Altogether tens of thousands of clones are present, around 93% being singletons, with the ten largest covering approximately 2.9%. The sample consisted of peripheral blood. The receptors come from a man aged 70-80 years with active COVID-19. The conserved cysteine and the conserved F or W are not part of the CDR3 here. Each record gives: V gene, clone size, J gene, CDR3 protein. The size of a clone is reported for some rows only, either as once, few or many, or as a class for expanded clones.

>TRBV6-1|-|TRBJ1-2
ASSEWARGYT
>TRBV10-1|-|TRBJ2-2
ASSDLGQGAGELF
>TRBV9|-|TRBJ2-5
ASSVADNVYQETQY
>TRBV6-1|-|TRBJ2-5
ASSDFFIGGAAETQY
>TRBV15|-|TRBJ1-5
ATSRDRGGDSNQPQH
>TRBV7-7|-|TRBJ2-1
ASSQGSGGGANEQF
>TRBV6-2/TRBV6-3|-|TRBJ2-1
ASSHRPQGLAGNEQF
>TRBV10-3|few|TRBJ1-4
ATAMGGQANEKLF
>TRBV5-6|once|TRBJ1-2
ASSLFPGNYGYT
>TRBV6-4|-|TRBJ2-3
ASSDTSGTSGGPKY
>TRBV5-1|once|TRBJ2-5
ASSLATVQETQY
>TRBV18|-|TRBJ1-5
ASSPTGGIQPQH
>TRBV4-2|few|TRBJ1-1
ASSLGRTEAF
>TRBV18|-|TRBJ1-1
ASSPYQGMNTEAF
>TRBV5-6|-|TRBJ2-7
ASSFRSGTGRDEQY
>TRBV9|-|TRBJ2-1
ASSGSPGNEQF
>TRBV2|-|TRBJ2-7
AGSAGTVPYEQY
>TRBV20-1|-|TRBJ2-6
SASTGSGANVLT
>TRBV5-1|-|TRBJ2-2
ASSLAGGGNGELF
>TRBV5-1|-|TRBJ1-4
ASSLEGLGTGVNEKLF
>TRBV6-5|few|TRBJ2-3
ASSLSGTSLNTQY
>TRBV4-2|few|TRBJ1-6
ASSQDSFSSYNSPLH
>TRBV7-2|-|TRBJ1-5
ASSYRDTNQPQH
>TRBV5-1|-|TRBJ2-3
ASSLGGTSGASTDTQY
>TRBV10-1|-|TRBJ1-3
AGKGEMRSGNTIY
>TRBV5-5|-|TRBJ1-6
ASSRHGGSYNSPLH
>TRBV5-1|-|TRBJ1-1
ASSLGGRYTEAF
>TRBV2|-|TRBJ1-5
ASSRTTGQGDQPQH
>TRBV19|once|TRBJ2-6
ASSIDIRGAGQGAPSSGANVLT
>TRBV2|-|TRBJ2-6
ASTWGVSGANVLT
>TRBV18|-|TRBJ2-5
ASSPGSRETQY
>TRBV19|-|TRBJ2-5
ASSTSLLAGVETQY
>TRBV18|-|TRBJ1-1
ASSPPRNTEAF
>TRBV25-1|once|TRBJ1-2
ASSAGLGGYT
>TRBV5-8|-|TRBJ1-5
ASSPLSLGNQPQH
>TRBV28|-|TRBJ1-2
ASQREVYGYT
>TRBV10-3|-|TRBJ2-1
AVRDSGGAYNEQF
>TRBV7-2|-|TRBJ2-7
ASSLAEAARQY
>TRBV5-1|-|TRBJ2-7
ASSSNPTGSSYEQY
>TRBV18|once|TRBJ2-5
ASSPNGGGLETQY
>TRBV7-8|-|TRBJ1-6
ASSHKRSPLH
>TRBV18|-|TRBJ2-3
ASSPPNGASGLWKY
>TRBV18|-|TRBJ1-4
ASSPFLGQGAQTNEKLF
>TRBV4-2|-|TRBJ2-7
ASSQDNMGFGGVYEQY
>TRBV14|-|TRBJ2-5
ASSQGDRGTSSTQY
>TRBV5-8|-|TRBJ1-2
ASSLVAVNYGYT
>TRBV6-1|-|TRBJ2-5
ASSVRGLAGGPVQQETQY
>TRBV11-3|-|TRBJ1-1
ASSGGGTNTEAF
>TRBV5-5|-|TRBJ1-1
ASSLGQGGFMNTEAF
>TRBV4-3|-|TRBJ2-1
ASSQEWRGGGDEQF
>TRBV11-2|-|TRBJ2-3
ALSKAGGPDTQY
>TRBV5-4|-|TRBJ2-2
ASSLNFGGQGGELF
>TRBV6-1|-|TRBJ2-2
ASSGGAGRDTGELF
>TRBV5-1|-|TRBJ2-2
ASSGNTNTGELF
>TRBV3-1/TRBV3-2|-|TRBJ1-1
ASSQDKRQRGGTEAF